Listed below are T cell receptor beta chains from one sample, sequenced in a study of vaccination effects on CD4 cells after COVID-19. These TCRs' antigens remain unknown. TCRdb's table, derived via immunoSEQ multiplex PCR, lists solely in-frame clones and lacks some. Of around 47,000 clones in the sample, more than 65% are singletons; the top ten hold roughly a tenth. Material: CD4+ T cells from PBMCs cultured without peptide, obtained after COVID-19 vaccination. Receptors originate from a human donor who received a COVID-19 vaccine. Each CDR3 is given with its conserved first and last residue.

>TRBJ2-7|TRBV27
CASSPRGGGAGQYEQYF
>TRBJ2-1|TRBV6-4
CASSDGQGNSNEQFF
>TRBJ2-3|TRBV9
CASSGRTLTSTDTQYF
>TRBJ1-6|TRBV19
CASSIGTDLHSPLHF
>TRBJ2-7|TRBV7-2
CASRRPSPSYEQYF
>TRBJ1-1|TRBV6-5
CASSLSGNTEAFF
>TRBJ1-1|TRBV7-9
CASWQLTEAFF
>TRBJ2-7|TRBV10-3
CAISGRGLGYEQYF
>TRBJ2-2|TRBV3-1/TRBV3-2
CASNRGLVGELFF
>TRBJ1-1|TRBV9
CASSPRIGGRGTEAFF
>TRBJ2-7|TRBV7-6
CASSPLDREATRRSYEQYF
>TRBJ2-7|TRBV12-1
CASSRYEQYF
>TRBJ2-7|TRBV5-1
CASSLAGNTYEQYF
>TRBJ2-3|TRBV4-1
CASSQDRGTDTQYF
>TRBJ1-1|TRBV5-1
CASSLTGDGAFF
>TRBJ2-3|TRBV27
CASSFWNTDTQYF
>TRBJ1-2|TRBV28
CASRRTVGTAYGYTF
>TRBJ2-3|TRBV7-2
CASSLLWDSNTDTQYF
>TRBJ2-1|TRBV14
CASSPMGSGSYNEQFF
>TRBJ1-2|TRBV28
CASSETRVYGYTF
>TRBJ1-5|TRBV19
CASSTAYANQPQHF
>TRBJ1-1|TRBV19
CASRLFDRGEAEAFF
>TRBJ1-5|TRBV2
CASSEGRGTQPQHF
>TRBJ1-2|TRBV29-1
CSVSGQNYGYTF
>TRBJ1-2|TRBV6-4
CASSGGLWDYGYTF
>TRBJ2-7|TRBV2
CASRPQAYGTYEQYF
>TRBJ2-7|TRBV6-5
CASQTGASYEQYF
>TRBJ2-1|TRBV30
CAWTSGTSGPEQFF
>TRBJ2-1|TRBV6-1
CASSEWQGIDEQFF
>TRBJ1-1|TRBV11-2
CASSLDGPHWGPLDAEAFF
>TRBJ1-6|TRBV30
CAWIDRGSNSPLHF
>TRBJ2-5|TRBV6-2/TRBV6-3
CASSSSGRVQETQYF
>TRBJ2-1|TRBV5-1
CASSFGTLYNEQFF
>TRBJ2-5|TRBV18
CASSPPGVNQETQYF
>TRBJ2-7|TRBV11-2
CASRGPGLGTYEQYF
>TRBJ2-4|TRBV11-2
CASSPHGGLQYF
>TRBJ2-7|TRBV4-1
CASSHLTSYLSYEQYF
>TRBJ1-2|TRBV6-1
CASSEAAGDYGYTF
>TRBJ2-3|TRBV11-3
CASSFMTTDTQYF
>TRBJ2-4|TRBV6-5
CASSLIGGYIQYF
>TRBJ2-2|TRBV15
CATSRAPTGNTGELFF
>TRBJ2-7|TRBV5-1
CASSLEPGPSYEQYF
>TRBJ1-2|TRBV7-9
CASSQQGSGYTF
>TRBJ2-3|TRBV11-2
CASSPSTDTQYF
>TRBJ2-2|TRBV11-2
CASSPGQVWPGELFF
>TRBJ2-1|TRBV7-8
CASSFSRTSNNEQFF
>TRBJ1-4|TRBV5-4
CASSRRQGVNEKLFF
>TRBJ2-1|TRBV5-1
CASSPRLAGANEQFF
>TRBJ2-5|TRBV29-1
CSVRAGQETQYF
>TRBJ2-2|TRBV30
CAWSRPGTGELFF
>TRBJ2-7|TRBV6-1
CASSDILVYEQYF
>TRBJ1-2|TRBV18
CASSPQRDRGYTF